Presented here are 21 T cell receptor beta chains from one specimen sequenced in a study of T cells in Graves' hyperthyroidism and ophthalmopathy. RNA transcripts provided the source from which TCR beta CDR3 regions were amplified. HTBI primers were used for first-round RT-PCR of the TCR CDR3. In TCRdb, the multiplex PCR reads were re-called with MiXCR into one record per CDR3 protein. The data show 500,000 to 650,000 distinct CDR3 sequences, approximately 20% seen once. Sample: blood. All receptors derive from a middle-aged man with Graves' ophthalmopathy.

This clonotype has a single count. A read error may be the cause here, since a much bigger clone is one base away. CDR3 protein: CASSFGHGLAEAFF. CDR3 nucleotide sequence: TGTGCCAGCAGCTTTGGACATGGTTTGGCTGAAGCTTTCTTT. The rearrangement joins TRBV7-8 to TRBJ1-1; the D gene is possibly TRBD1 (5 bases). V lost 3 bases and J 6 bases, leaving 14 bases between the germline ends. This CDR3 contains 14 residues. Looked up from germline, CDR1 is SGHVS and CDR2 is FQNEAQ.

This clonotype has ten or more counts. The J gene is TRBJ2-3, the V gene TRBV30, with D perhaps matching TRBD1 (5 bases). Germline V CDR1 and CDR2: GTSNPN, SVGIG (reference sequence). The CDR3 is 15 amino acids. Trimming pared 4 bases from V and 2 bases from J, leaving 16 bases between. This chain's CDR3 is CAWKRGAGYTDTQYF. The CDR3 DNA follows: TGTGCCTGGAAAAGGGGTGCAGGGTACACAGATACGCAGTATTTT. The complete variable domain, with remaining parts taken from reference TRBV30 and TRBJ2-3, reads SQTIHQWPATLVQPVGSPLSLECTVEGTSNPNLYWYRQAAGRGLQLLFYSVGIGQISSEVPQNLSASRPQDRQFILSSKKLLLSDSGFYLCAWKRGAGYTDTQYFGPGTRLTVL.

This clonotype was counted between two and nine times. The J gene is TRBJ2-7, the V gene TRBV12-5; D may be TRBD1 or TRBD2 (5 bases each). Germline assignment: CDR1 LGHNT and CDR2 FRNRAP. CDR3 length equals 13 residues. The ends were cut back, 3 bases at V and 3 bases at J, with 9 bases in the middle. The CDR3 here is CASGFGDGYEQYF. The CDR3 bases are TGTGCTAGTGGTTTTGGGGACGGCTACGAGCAGTACTTC.

This clonotype was observed a handful of times. The V call is TRBV5-1, the J call TRBJ2-3; TRBD1 is a possible D gene (6 bases). This CDR3 has 19 residues. V shed 0 bases and J shed 0 bases, with 20 bases lying between them. Germline CDR1 and CDR2: SGHRS and YFSETQ. The chain's CDR3 is CASSLGGGRSGASTDTQYF. The CDR3 DNA sequence: TGCGCCAGCAGCTTGGGAGGGGGTCGGAGCGGCGCCAGCACAGATACGCAGTATTTT.

This clonotype was seen at least ten times. The chain employs TRBV30 and TRBJ1-3; D uncertain. CDR1 and CDR2 (germline): GTSNPN, SVGIG (reference sequence). The CDR3 loop spans 15 amino acids. V lost 7 bases and J 4 bases, leaving 20 bases between the germline ends. CDR3 sequence: CALLNRQLEGNTIYF. The CDR3 bases are TGTGCCTTGTTGAACCGGCAACTCGAAGGAAACACCATATATTTT.

The chain uses TRBV24-1 and TRBJ2-7; D not certain. Germline V gene lookup returns CDR1 KGHDR and CDR2 SFDVKD. Trimming took 3 bases from V and 7 from J, leaving 9 bases between them. The CDR3 totals 12 residues. For the CDR3, the DNA is TGTGCCACCAGTGATGGTTCAAGGGAGCAGTACTTC. This encodes CATSDGSREQYF.

This clonotype was found many times. The chain recombines TRBV28 with TRBJ2-2; 9 bases fit TRBD1. This CDR3 has 17 residues. Looked up from germline, CDR1 is MDHEN and CDR2 is SYDVKM. V shed 1 base, J shed 7 bases, and the junction held 10 bases outside the gene matches. The CDR3 nucleotides are TGTGCCAGCAGTTTATCGGGTCACAGGGGGCAAAGCGGGGAGCTGTTTTTT. It codes for CASSLSGHRGQSGELFF.

V gene TRBV7-9 combines with J gene TRBJ1-2; D perhaps matches TRBD1 (5 bases). Deletions cut 5 bases from V and 0 bases from J, with 16 bases between. This CDR3 is built from 16 residues. Germline values: CDR1 SEHNR, CDR2 FQNEAQ (reference sequence). The chain's CDR3 is CASSAGLLGPNYGYTF. CDR3 sequence (DNA): TGTGCCAGCAGCGCGGGACTTTTGGGTCCTAACTATGGCTACACCTTC.

The V and J genes are TRBV5-1 and TRBJ2-2; 11 bases match TRBD2. This CDR3 comprises 15 residues. Per germline, CDR1 SGHRS and CDR2 YFSETQ. The J segment lost 9 bases and the V segment lost 0 bases, leaving 4 bases of the junction unmatched. The CDR3 here is CASSLVPSGRRELFF. The CDR3 DNA sequence: TGCGCCAGCAGCTTGGTTCCTAGCGGGAGGAGGGAGCTGTTTTTT. Full variable domain (rest looked up from reference TRBV5-1 and TRBJ2-2): KAGVTQTPRYLIKTRGQQVTLSCSPISGHRSVSWYQQTPGQGLQFLFEYFSETQRNKGNFPGRFSGRQFSNSRSEMNVSTLELGDSALYLCASSLVPSGRRELFFGEGSRLTVL.

In its sample, this clonotype was seen many times. The chain uses TRBV5-1 and TRBJ2-1, with D perhaps being TRBD1 or TRBD2 (7 bases each). The V end lost 4 bases, the J end lost 5 bases, and 28 bases lay between the germline ends. The CDR3 spans 19 residues. Looked up from germline, CDR1 is SGHRS and CDR2 is YFSETQ. The CDR3 reads CASSHTRQGWGTKDNEQFF. CDR3 in DNA: TGCGCCAGCAGCCATACGCGACAGGGTTGGGGGACTAAGGACAATGAGCAGTTCTTC. Supplemented by reference TRBV5-1 and TRBJ2-1, the full variable domain reads KAGVTQTPRYLIKTRGQQVTLSCSPISGHRSVSWYQQTPGQGLQFLFEYFSETQRNKGNFPGRFSGRQFSNSRSEMNVSTLELGDSALYLCASSHTRQGWGTKDNEQFFGPGTRLTVL.

This chain connects TRBV4-1 to TRBJ2-2; the D gene is possibly TRBD2 (6 bases). Germline V gives CDR1 MGHRA, CDR2 YSYEKL. V was clipped by 3 bases and J by 5 bases, with 16 bases between them. The CDR3 contains 16 residues. CDR3 bases: TGCGCCAGCAGCCAGACTAGGCCTGCTGGTACCGGGGAGCTGTTTTTT. Protein: CASSQTRPAGTGELFF.

Many counts were recorded for this clonotype. The chain employs TRBV2 and TRBJ2-1; the match to TRBD2 covers 14 bases. J gave up 11 bases and V 5 bases, and 5 bases lay outside the gene matches. Germline V gene sequence: CDR1 SNHLY, CDR2 FYNNEI. CDR3 size: 14 residues. This chain's CDR3 is CASSSGLAGDKQFF. The DNA for the CDR3 is TGTGCCAGCAGTTCGGGACTAGCGGGAGATAAGCAGTTCTTC.

This clonotype was observed at least ten times. The rearrangement joins TRBV11-2 to TRBJ2-3; D is uncertain. V lost 4 bases and J lost 2, with 7 bases in between. Per the germline V gene, CDR1 is SGHAT and CDR2 is FQNNGV. This CDR3 region has 13 residues. CDR3 DNA: TGTGCCAGCAGCTCGATTTACACAGATACGCAGTATTTT. Its protein product is CASSSIYTDTQYF.

This clonotype was seen many times. V usage is TRBV11-2 and J usage is TRBJ2-1, with D unclear. CDR1 SGHAT and CDR2 FQNNGV come from the germline V gene. Trimming cost V 3 bases and J 7 bases, with 7 bases left between them. The CDR3 runs 12 residues. As DNA, the CDR3 is TGTGCCAGCAGCTTTTCCAGGAATGAGCAGTTCTTC. As protein: CASSFSRNEQFF.

Remarks on this clonotype: A much larger clone sits a single nucleotide away, making a read error possible. The chain joins TRBV6-2 or TRBV6-3 to TRBJ2-7, with 8 nucleotides matching TRBD2. Germline assignment: CDR1 MNHEY and CDR2 SVGEGT. The CDR3 extends over 14 amino acids. V dropped 8 bases and J dropped 0; count of bases not matched to a gene: 6. CDR3 residues: CASAGGRTSYEQYF. In nucleotides, the CDR3 is TGTGCCAGCGCGGGGGGCAGGACCTCCTACGAGCAGTACTTC.

This clonotype came up a few times. The V call is TRBV20-1, the J call TRBJ2-3; 11 nucleotides line up with TRBD2. V dropped 6 bases and J dropped 0; count of bases not matched to a gene: 11. CDR3 size: 17 residues. CDR1 and CDR2 (germline): DFQATT, SNEGSKA (reference sequence). In nucleotides, the CDR3 is TGCAGTGCCGAGGGGCGGGGACTAGCGGTTAGCACAGATACGCAGTATTTT. Translated: CSAEGRGLAVSTDTQYF.

Only a few counts were recorded for this clonotype. The J gene is TRBJ2-1, the V gene TRBV30; 10 nucleotides line up with TRBD2. Germline V gene lookup returns CDR1 GTSNPN and CDR2 SVGIG (reference sequence). There are 12 residues in the CDR3. The ends lost 5 bases at V and 9 bases at J; junction bases unmatched: 4. As DNA, the CDR3 is TGTGCCTGGGAGCGGGGGGGGGGTGAGCAGTTCTTC. Amino acid sequence: CAWERGGGEQFF. The variable domain in full, completed from reference TRBV30 and TRBJ2-1, reads SQTIHQWPATLVQPVGSPLSLECTVEGTSNPNLYWYRQAAGRGLQLLFYSVGIGQISSEVPQNLSASRPQDRQFILSSKKLLLSDSGFYLCAWERGGGEQFFGPGTRLTVL.

This clonotype was seen at least ten times. The gene calls are TRBV18 and TRBJ1-5; no definite D call. V lost 2 bases and J lost 5, with 1 base in between. From germline, CDR1 is KGHSH and CDR2 LQKENI. The CDR3 is 11 residues long. CDR3 region: CASSPYQPQHF. As DNA, the CDR3 is TGTGCCAGCTCACCATATCAGCCCCAGCATTTT.

This clonotype was counted ten times or more. The chain carries TRBV18 and TRBJ2-1, with D perhaps TRBD1 (6 bases). The V gene lost 8 bases and the J gene lost 6 bases, with 14 bases spanning the gap. CDR3 length equals 13 residues. CDR1 and CDR2 from the germline V gene are KGHSH and LQKENI. CDR3 residues: CASRGPGVNEQFF. CDR3 DNA: TGTGCCAGCCGAGGTCCAGGGGTCAATGAGCAGTTCTTC.

The V call is TRBV24-1, the J call TRBJ1-1, with D perhaps matching TRBD1 (6 bases). The germline CDR1 and CDR2 sequences are KGHDR and SFDVKD. The CDR3 sequence is 15 residues long. Trimming left V 0 bases short and J 3 bases short, with 10 bases between. The DNA of the CDR3 is TGTGCCACCAGTGATTTGAAGGGGGTGGACACTGAAGCTTTCTTT. It is translated as CATSDLKGVDTEAFF.

The V gene is TRBV12-3 or TRBV12-4, the J gene TRBJ1-5; D gene ambiguous. V gave up 3 bases and J gave up 4 bases, with 10 bases separating them. CDR3 size: 14 residues. In DNA form, the CDR3 reads TGTGCCAGCAGTTTGGTGACGGGGAATCAGCCCCAGCATTTT. It specifies CASSLVTGNQPQHF.